These T cell receptor beta chains were read from a single sample in a study of post-analysis software for immune sequencing data. MiXCR, applied by TCRdb to the PCR reads, yields one record per CDR3 protein. Found here are about 260,000 distinct CDR3 sequences, approximately 34% of them singletons; the top ten hold 4.5% to 5.5%. The sequenced sample consisted of blood. These receptors were collected from a girl aged 5 to 17 with multiple sclerosis. Each CDR3 is given with its conserved first and last residue. The D gene is left open where the match is weak. Part of the rows lack a size; the others show once, few, many or a class for expanded clones.

few | TRBJ2-3 | 11 | TRBV9 | - | TGTGCCAGCAGCGTCGGATCTACGCAGTATTTT | CASSVGSTQYF
- | TRBJ2-7 | 15 | TRBV12-3/TRBV12-4 | TRBD2 | TGTGCCAGCAGTTTTCTAGCGGGGGTACTCCACGAGCAGTACTTC | CASSFLAGVLHEQYF
- | TRBJ2-4 | 15 | TRBV3-1 | - | TGTGCCAGCAGCCTAGGGGTGTTAGCCAAAAACATTCGGTACTTC | CASSLGVLAKNIRYF
- | TRBJ2-5 | 15 | TRBV5-1 | - | TGCGCCAGCAGCTTGGACGGACTCAATCAAGAGACCCAGTACTTC | CASSLDGLNQETQYF
many | TRBJ1-5 | 14 | TRBV25-1 | - | TGTGCCAGCAGTGGCACAGGGATAGGCCAGCCCCAGCATTTT | CASSGTGIGQPQHF
few | TRBJ2-2 | 15 | TRBV6-6 | - | TGTGCCAGCAGTTACTTCCCGGAGTTCACCGGGGAGCTGTTTTTT | CASSYFPEFTGELFF
few | TRBJ1-1 | 14 | TRBV20-1 | - | TGCAGTGCTAGATACGGGGTATGGAGCACTGAAGCTTTCTTT | CSARYGVWSTEAFF
- | TRBJ2-1 | 15 | TRBV14 | - | TGTGCCAGCAGCCAATTGACGTCGGCGGGTAATGAGCAGTTCTTC | CASSQLTSAGNEQFF
few | TRBJ1-1 | 16 | TRBV11-2 | - | TGTGCCAGCAGCCCCTCCGGCGCAGGGAGGAACACTGAAGCTTTCTTT | CASSPSGAGRNTEAFF
- | TRBJ2-7 | 11 | TRBV28 | TRBD2 | TGTGCCAGCAGGACTAGCAACGAGCAGTACTTC | CASRTSNEQYF
many | TRBJ2-3 | 12 | TRBV19 | - | TGTGCCAGTAGTATGATAGCAGATACGCAGTATTTT | CASSMIADTQYF
- | TRBJ2-1 | 13 | TRBV4-1 | - | TGCGCCAGCAGCCAACCAATATACAATGAGCAGTTCTTC | CASSQPIYNEQFF
- | TRBJ1-2 | 14 | TRBV5-1 | - | TGCGCCAGCAGCACTTACCACCTGTGCTGGGGCTACACCTTC | CASSTYHLCWGYTF
- | TRBJ2-1 | 16 | TRBV7-8 | TRBD2 | TGTGCCAGCAGCCCCTACCCGGGACTAGCGGGCAATGAGCAGTTCTTC | CASSPYPGLAGNEQFF
few | TRBJ1-5 | 13 | TRBV3-1 | - | TGTGCCAGCAGCCAAGATGTCAATCAGCCCCAGCATTTT | CASSQDVNQPQHF
many | TRBJ2-1 | 13 | TRBV2 | - | TGTGCCAGCAGTGAATTCCGCTACAATGAGCAGTTCTTC | CASSEFRYNEQFF
- | TRBJ1-1 | 13 | TRBV7-9 | - | TGTGCCAGCAGCTTAGACGGACTAACTGAAGCTTTCTTT | CASSLDGLTEAFF
few | TRBJ1-2 | 14 | TRBV5-1 | TRBD1 | TGCGCCGGCAGCTTGGGACAGGAGAACTATGGCTACACCTTC | CAGSLGQENYGYTF
- | TRBJ2-7 | 13 | TRBV12-3/TRBV12-4 | TRBD2 | TGTGCCAGCAGTAGCGGGGGTGGCTGCGAGCAGTACTTC | CASSSGGGCEQYF
- | TRBJ2-3 | 14 | TRBV20-1 | - | TGCAGTGTCTCCGGGGCACCCTTGGTAGATACGCAGTATTTT | CSVSGAPLVDTQYF
many | TRBJ2-1 | 17 | TRBV29-1 | TRBD2 | TGCAGCGGGGCACTAGCGGGAGGCGGGAGCTCCTACAATGAGCAGTTCTTC | CSGALAGGGSSYNEQFF
- | TRBJ2-1 | 16 | TRBV24-1 | - | TGTGCCTCCAGTGAACGGACCGGAAGGTTAAACAATGAGCAGTTCTTC | CASSERTGRLNNEQFF
- | TRBJ2-7 | 14 | TRBV2 | - | TGTGCCAGCAGTGAAGCGAGGAGGGGAGGCGAGCAGTACTTC | CASSEARRGGEQYF
many | TRBJ2-1 | 15 | TRBV20-1 | TRBD2 | TGCAGTGCTAGGCCCCTAAGCGGGAGGTACAATGAGCAGTTCTTC | CSARPLSGRYNEQFF
many | TRBJ2-7 | 15 | TRBV6-1 | - | TGTGCCAGCAGTCAGAACCGGGACGGAGTCTACGAGCAGTACTTC | CASSQNRDGVYEQYF
- | TRBJ2-7 | 12 | TRBV6-6 | - | TGTGCCAGCAGTCAAGGGTATGACGAGCAGTACTTC | CASSQGYDEQYF
many | TRBJ1-2 | 18 | TRBV18 | - | TGTGCCAGCTCACCAGACCCTGCGGCGTCAGCCCGGGGCTATGGCTACACCTTC | CASSPDPAASARGYGYTF
- | TRBJ2-7 | 10 | TRBV29-1 | TRBD2 | TGCAGCGCCGCGGGAGTCGAGCAGTACTTC | CSAAGVEQYF
few | TRBJ1-1 | 13 | TRBV6-6 | - | TGTGCCGGCAGTTACGGCAGGGGTTCTGAAGCTTTCTTT | CAGSYGRGSEAFF
many | TRBJ1-5 | 12 | TRBV3-1 | - | TGTGCCAGCAGTCTACTTGGTCAGCCCCAGCATTTT | CASSLLGQPQHF
few | TRBJ2-3 | 16 | TRBV10-3 | TRBD2 | TGTGCCATCAGTGACCCCGGGAGGGCCGGCACAGATACGCAGTATTTT | CAISDPGRAGTDTQYF
- | TRBJ1-6 | 17 | TRBV14 | - | TGTGCCAGCAGCCAAGATCCCACAGGGTGGACGAATTCACCCCTCCACTTT | CASSQDPTGWTNSPLHF
- | TRBJ1-5 | 14 | TRBV30 | - | TGTGCCTGGAGCGATGGACTTTTAAATCAGCCCCAGCATTTT | CAWSDGLLNQPQHF
many | TRBJ2-3 | 15 | TRBV28 | TRBD2 | TGTGCCAGCAGTTTAAACAAGCGGGGGACAGATACGCAGTATTTT | CASSLNKRGTDTQYF
- | TRBJ2-1 | 13 | TRBV3-1 | - | TGTGCCAGCAGCTACGGCCAGGGCAATGAGCAGTTCTTC | CASSYGQGNEQFF
few | TRBJ1-1 | 15 | TRBV7-2 | TRBD1 | TGTGCCAGCAGCTTAGCGATGACAGGGGGCACTGAAGCTTTCTTT | CASSLAMTGGTEAFF
many | TRBJ1-5 | 15 | TRBV5-1 | - | TGCGCCAGCAGCTCACAGGGATCTAGCAATCAGCCCCAGCATTTT | CASSSQGSSNQPQHF
few | TRBJ1-1 | 18 | TRBV7-9 | TRBD1 | TGTGCCAGCAGCTTAGTGACAGGGGTAAGGGAGCTAAACACTGAAGCTTTCTTT | CASSLVTGVRELNTEAFF